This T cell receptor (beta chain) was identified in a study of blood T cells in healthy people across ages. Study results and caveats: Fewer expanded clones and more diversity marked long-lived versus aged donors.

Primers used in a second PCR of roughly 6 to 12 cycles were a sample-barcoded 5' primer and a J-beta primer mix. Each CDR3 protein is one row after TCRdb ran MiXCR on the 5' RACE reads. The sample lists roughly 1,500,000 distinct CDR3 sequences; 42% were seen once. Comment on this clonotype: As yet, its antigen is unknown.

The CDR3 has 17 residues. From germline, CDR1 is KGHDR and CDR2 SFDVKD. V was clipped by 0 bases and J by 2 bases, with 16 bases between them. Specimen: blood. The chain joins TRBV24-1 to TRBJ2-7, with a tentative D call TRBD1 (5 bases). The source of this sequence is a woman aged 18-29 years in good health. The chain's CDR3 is CATSDLQGVVKTYEQYF. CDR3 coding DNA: TGTGCCACCAGTGATTTGCAGGGTGTTGTAAAAACCTACGAGCAGTACTTC.